This TCR beta chain was retrieved from a study of beta chain features in type 1 diabetes. Study-wide results and caveats: Sampled from patients, naive, central memory and Treg TCRB repertoires appeared more similar than those sampled from healthy donors. Moderately but significantly shorter TCRB CDR3s were found in Type 1 diabetes patients in all four CD4+ subsets. HLA influence on TCRB rearrangement stayed unresolved here.

In all sorted populations, purity surpassed 95%. The entirety of the isolated RNA underwent reverse transcription, so expressed TCRB transcripts were sequenced. Method: immunoSEQ multiplex PCR; TCRdb's copy keeps in-frame clones and lacks some. Seen here are 250,000 to 350,000 clones, roughly an eighth observed once, and the top ten hold under 0.02%. As for this clone: Antigen unknown.

CDR1 and CDR2 (germline): SGHAT, FQNNGV. This CDR3 is 12 amino acids long. V was shortened by 6 bases and J by 4 bases, with 9 bases between the two germline ends. The sample was naive CD4+ T cells from blood. This sequence joins TRBV11-2 and TRBJ2-5; D remains unclear. This TCR was recovered from a man under 40 with type 1 diabetes. The CDR3 loop is CASRKPRETQYF. The CDR3 DNA follows: TGTGCCAGCAGGAAGCCGCGAGAGACCCAGTACTTC.